These 16 T cell receptor beta chains originate from one sample sequenced in a study of blood T cell repertoires in COVID-19. Generated by immunoSEQ multiplex PCR, the TCRdb table keeps only in-frame clones and is missing some. The data hold 250,000 or so clones, with approximately 89% observed a single time. Sequenced: PBMCs or T cells enriched from blood (not recorded which). The origin of the receptors is a woman in her 40s who had been exposed to COVID-19.

V and J are TRBV2 and TRBJ1-6; 8 bases are a match to TRBD1. Looked up from germline, CDR1 is SNHLY and CDR2 is FYNNEI. The length of the CDR3 is 16 residues. After removal of 2 bases from V and 8 bases from J, the junction contained 8 bases not matched to a gene. CDR3 sequence: CASSELADRAHSPLHF. The DNA for the CDR3 is TGTGCCAGCAGTGAATTGGCGGACAGGGCCCATTCACCCCTCCACTTT.

The rearrangement links TRBV24-1 to TRBJ1-2; 7 positions match TRBD1. The CDR3 has 14 amino acids. Losses at the gene ends were 5 bases for V and 5 bases for J; bases not matched to a gene: 7. The germline CDR1 and CDR2 sequences are KGHDR and SFDVKD. CDR3 sequence reads: CATSGDRKGYGYTF. DNA of the CDR3: TGTGCCACCAGTGGGGACAGAAAGGGTTATGGCTACACCTTC.

This chain connects TRBV9 to TRBJ2-3; 7 bases are shared with TRBD2. V lost 4 bases, J lost 3 bases, and 8 bases stayed unmatched. The CDR3 totals 15 residues. Germline V gene sequence: CDR1 SGDLS, CDR2 YYNGEE. The CDR3 sequence: CASSPWTGGTDTQYF. The CDR3 DNA reads TGTGCCAGCAGCCCGTGGACCGGGGGGACAGATACGCAGTATTTT.

V usage is TRBV30 and J usage is TRBJ1-2; D is unresolved. The germline gives CDR1 GTSNPN, CDR2 SVGIG (reference sequence). The CDR3 totals 11 residues. With 5 bases removed from V and 7 bases from J, the gap between germline ends came to 11 bases. For the CDR3, the DNA is TGTGCCTGGGTAGAGGGTGTTGGCTACACCTTC. It encodes CAWVEGVGYTF.

V is TRBV12-5 and J is TRBJ1-2, with TRBD1 identical over 9 bases. Germline V CDR1 and CDR2: LGHNT, FRNRAP. The ends lost 5 bases at V and 3 bases at J; junction bases unmatched: 4. The CDR3 is 14 residues long. The CDR3 coding sequence is TGTGCTAGTGGTCCTCGGACAGGGGACTATGGCTACACCTTC. Translation: CASGPRTGDYGYTF.

The chain combines TRBV10-2 with TRBJ2-7; 7 bases are a match to TRBD2. CDR1 is WSHSY, CDR2 SAAADI, per germline. CDR3 length: 13 residues. Trimming at V came to 1 base and at J to 7 bases, leaving 4 bases not matched to a gene. The CDR3 is CASSEFPAGEQYV. The CDR3 nucleotides read TGCGCCAGCAGTGAGTTCCCAGCGGGGGAGCAGTACGTC.

The chain links TRBV28 to TRBJ1-1, with TRBD1 matching over 10 bases. Losses at the gene ends were 5 bases for V and 5 bases for J; bases not matched to a gene: 11. The CDR3 has 16 residues. Per the germline V gene, CDR1 is MDHEN and CDR2 is SYDVKM. The CDR3 reads CASSLTTGGAGTEAFF. The CDR3 DNA sequence: TGTGCCAGCAGTCTAACGACAGGGGGCGCGGGTACTGAAGCTTTCTTT.

This chain uses TRBV3-1 (or the pseudogene TRBV3-2) with TRBJ1-5, with 9 bases lining up with TRBD1. With V trimmed by 3 bases and J by 6 bases, 6 bases remained unmatched. This CDR3 has 15 residues. The germline V gene encodes CDR1 LGHDT and CDR2 YNNKEL (reference sequence). The CDR3 DNA is TGTGCCAGCAGCCACTCGACAGGGGGTATTCAGCCCCAGCATTTT. Encoded protein: CASSHSTGGIQPQHF.

A single count supports this clone. The rearrangement links TRBV7-6 to TRBJ1-1, with D maybe TRBD1 (5 bases). Trimming pared 8 bases from V and 2 bases from J, leaving 18 bases between. There are 15 residues in the CDR3. Germline values: CDR1 SGHVS, CDR2 FNYEAQ. CDR3 sequence reads: CASGPRGGGNTEAFF. As DNA, the CDR3 is TGTGCCAGCGGCCCTCGGGGCGGGGGAAACACTGAAGCTTTCTTT.

This chain connects TRBV14 to TRBJ1-1, with 8 bases identical to TRBD1. The CDR3 is made up of 16 amino acids. Trimming removed 1 base from V and 4 bases from J; junction bases left unmatched: 8. Germline CDR1 reads SGHDN; CDR2 reads FVKESK. CDR3 nucleotide sequence: TGTGCCAGCAGCCAAGTGAGGACAGGGTGGACCACTGAAGCTTTCTTT. Encoded protein: CASSQVRTGWTTEAFF.

The chain couples TRBV18 to TRBJ1-2; 12 positions agree with TRBD1. J gave up 9 bases and V 5 bases, and 7 bases lay outside the gene matches. The CDR3 loop spans 14 amino acids. Germline CDR1 reads KGHSH; CDR2 reads LQKENI. Here the CDR3 DNA reads TGTGCCAGCTCAAGGGACAGGGGGCCTATAAGCTACACCTTC. This gives the protein CASSRDRGPISYTF.

The chain has TRBV24-1 and TRBJ2-3; possibly TRBD2 for D (6 bases). V was clipped by 4 bases and J by 2 bases, with 12 bases between them. The germline V gene encodes CDR1 KGHDR and CDR2 SFDVKD. This CDR3 spans 15 amino acids. CDR3 protein: CATSDPGLFTDTQYF. CDR3 in DNA: TGTGCCACCAGTGACCCGGGACTTTTCACAGATACGCAGTATTTT.

The chain couples TRBV28 to TRBJ1-2, with a tentative D call TRBD1 (6 bases). Germline loops: CDR1 MDHEN, CDR2 SYDVKM. V lost 3 bases and J lost 8, with 13 bases in between. The CDR3 spans 13 residues. CDR3 residues: CASSLVRGRGYTF. As DNA, the CDR3 is TGTGCCAGCAGTTTGGTCAGGGGCCGAGGCTACACCTTC.

This sequence joins TRBV7-6 and TRBJ2-3; 8 nucleotides line up with TRBD1. V dropped 6 bases and J dropped 0; count of bases not matched to a gene: 5. CDR1 and CDR2 (germline): SGHVS, FNYEAQ. The CDR3 runs to 15 residues. CDR3 sequence (DNA): TGTGCCAGCAGTTGGACAGGGACTAGCACAGATACGCAGTATTTT. Protein product: CASSWTGTSTDTQYF.

This rearrangement joins TRBV14 to TRBJ1-1, with 7 bases fitting TRBD1. The J segment lost 11 bases and the V segment lost 5 bases, leaving 8 bases of the junction unmatched. Germline CDR1 and CDR2: SGHDN and FVKESK. CDR3 length equals 12 residues. For the CDR3, the DNA is TGTGCCAGCAGCGGGGACAGAGGGCATGCTTTCTTT. It codes for CASSGDRGHAFF.

The chain uses TRBV28 and TRBJ1-6; D not certain. Germline values: CDR1 MDHEN, CDR2 SYDVKM. This CDR3 has 16 residues. V lost 7 bases and J 5 bases, leaving 18 bases between the germline ends. The CDR3 loop reads CASTPRTTGNNSPLHF. The CDR3 DNA sequence: TGTGCCAGCACCCCGAGAACGACGGGAAATAATTCACCCCTCCACTTT.